This T cell receptor (beta chain) stems from a study of blood T cell repertoires in COVID-19. Overall study: Nucleic acid was either cDNA or gDNA, and it came from T cells, B-cell-depleted T cells, or PBMCs.

Per germline, CDR1 SGHRS and CDR2 YFSETQ. The CDR3 sequence is 16 residues long. Between the trimmed V and J ends, which lost 4 bases and 4 bases, there was a span of 17 bases. Donors were grouped by their self-reported clinical history. Profiled with immunoSEQ multiplex PCR; TCRdb holds only in-frame clones, not every one. Of some 200,000 clones listed, 80% to 85% are singletons. The clonotype comes from a middle-aged man who had recovered from COVID-19. The V call is TRBV5-1, the J call TRBJ1-4; weak D call: TRBD1 (6 bases). The sequenced material came from PBMCs or T cells enriched from blood (not recorded which). The CDR3: CASSPDGTPVNEKLFF. In nucleotides, the CDR3 is TGCGCCAGCAGCCCGGATGGGACACCGGTTAATGAAAAACTGTTTTTT.